A single sample gave rise to the 15 T cell receptor beta chains below, sequenced in a study of CD8 T cells in Susac syndrome. When the RNA was reverse transcribed, random hexamers were used with an input of about 0.5 to 1 ug. MiXCR, applied by TCRdb to the immunoSEQ multiplex PCR reads, yields one record per CDR3 protein. The table has roughly 120,000 distinct CDR3 sequences, roughly 94% seen once. Input material: CD4+ T cells from PBMCs. The receptors originated from a human donor in good health.

J is TRBJ2-3 and V is TRBV5-4; D is ambiguous. V gave up 4 bases and J gave up 3 bases, with 15 bases separating them. The CDR3 sequence is 15 residues long. CDR1 and CDR2 (germline): SGHNT, YYREEE (reference sequence). Here the CDR3 DNA reads TGTGCCAGCAGCGGTTCAGCCGGAGTAACAGATACGCAGTATTTT. This gives the protein CASSGSAGVTDTQYF.

The rearrangement joins TRBV3-1 to TRBJ1-2; 8 nucleotides line up with TRBD1. With V trimmed by 3 bases and J by 8 bases, 8 bases remained unmatched. The CDR3 covers 14 residues. The germline V gene has CDR1 LGHDT and CDR2 YNNKEL (reference sequence). The CDR3, as DNA: TGTGCCAGCAGCCAGGACAGGGAGGTCGGAGGCTACACCTTC. It yields the protein CASSQDREVGGYTF.

The chain recombines TRBV10-3 with TRBJ2-7; D uncertain. The CDR3 is 12 amino acids. Trimming cost V 0 bases and J 3 bases, with 3 bases left between them. Germline V gives CDR1 ENHRY, CDR2 SYGVKD. The CDR3 nucleotides read TGTGCCATCAGTGAGTCCAGCTACGAGCAGTACTTC. It specifies CAISESSYEQYF.

This chain connects TRBV20-1 to TRBJ2-7; D unresolved. This CDR3 contains 12 residues. Trimming took 2 bases from V and 0 from J, leaving 5 bases between them. The V gene's germline CDR1 is DFQATT and CDR2 SNEGSKA (reference sequence). CDR3 amino acids: CSARQNSYEQYF. CDR3 nucleotides: TGCAGTGCTAGACAGAACTCCTACGAGCAGTACTTC.

The genes are TRBV9 and TRBJ1-2; TRBD1 matches at 9 bases. Germline trimming cut 0 bases from V and 5 bases from J; bases unmatched to any gene: 2. The germline gives CDR1 SGDLS, CDR2 YYNGEE. The length of the CDR3 is 14 residues. CDR3 bases: TGTGCCAGCAGCGTAGGGACAGGGGAGTATGGCTACACCTTC. It codes for CASSVGTGEYGYTF.

The V call is TRBV29-1, the J call TRBJ1-5; no definite D call. Germline CDR1 SQVTM, CDR2 ANQGSEA. There are 17 residues in the CDR3. V was pared by 3 bases and J by 1 base, with 19 bases between. The CDR3 DNA reads TGCAGCGTTGACGGAGGGAAGGGAGGAAGCAGCAATCAGCCCCAGCATTTT. It encodes CSVDGGKGGSSNQPQHF.

The sample holds one count of this clonotype. The chain carries TRBV6-2 or TRBV6-3 and TRBJ2-5; D may be TRBD1 (7 bases). Looked up from germline, CDR1 is MNHEY and CDR2 is SVGEGT. The CDR3 contains 13 residues. The V end was cut by 5 bases, the J end by 7 bases, with 14 bases between. The CDR3 is CASSTGAGGTQYF. The CDR3 DNA reads as TGTGCCAGCAGTACAGGGGCCGGGGGGACCCAGTACTTC.

The rearrangement joins TRBV7-8 to TRBJ1-6, with D possibly TRBD1 on 5 matching bases. The ends were cut back, 6 bases at V and 7 bases at J, with 19 bases in the middle. Germline CDR1 and CDR2: SGHVS and FQNEAQ. The CDR3 runs to 16 residues. The CDR3 here is CASRVQPQGSNSPLHF. CDR3 sequence (DNA): TGTGCCAGCAGAGTTCAGCCGCAGGGTTCAAATTCACCCCTCCACTTT. The variable domain in full, completed from reference TRBV7-8 and TRBJ1-6, reads GAGVSQSPRYKVAKRGQDVALRCDPISGHVSLFWYQQALGQGPEFLTYFQNEAQLDKSGLPSDRFFAERPEGSVSTLKIQRTQQEDSAVYLCASRVQPQGSNSPLHFGNGTRLTVT.

The DNA for the CDR3 is TGTGCCAGCAGTTTATCGCTCCGACAGCAAACTAATGAAAAACTGTTTTTT. Translated, it gives CASSLSLRQQTNEKLFF. The gene calls are TRBV27 and TRBJ1-4; maybe TRBD1 (5 bases). The germline V and J ends were trimmed by 0 bases and 1 base, with 12 bases remaining between them. This CDR3 is 17 amino acids long. Germline values: CDR1 MNHEY, CDR2 SMNVEV (reference sequence).

The chain couples TRBV19 to TRBJ1-5; 7 bases match TRBD1. The CDR3 runs 14 residues. The germline gives CDR1 LNHDA, CDR2 SQIVND (reference sequence). V gave up 4 bases and J gave up 6 bases; unmatched junction bases: 6. CDR3 sequence reads: CASSNRGEAQPQHF. DNA for the CDR3: TGTGCCAGTAGTAACAGGGGTGAAGCTCAGCCCCAGCATTTT.

The genes are TRBV10-3 and TRBJ2-3, with D hard to call. CDR1 is ENHRY and CDR2 is SYGVKD in the germline V gene. This CDR3 has 13 amino acids. The V end lost 8 bases, the J end lost 2 bases, and 11 bases lay between the germline ends. CDR3 in amino acids: CAIGLGSTDTQYF. In DNA, the CDR3 is TGTGCCATCGGGCTAGGTTCCACAGATACGCAGTATTTT.

This clonotype was detected a few times. The chain is built from TRBV19 and TRBJ2-5, with D perhaps matching TRBD2 (5 bases). Germline loops: CDR1 LNHDA, CDR2 SQIVND (reference sequence). Between the trimmed V and J ends, which lost 6 bases and 3 bases, there was a span of 8 bases. There are 12 residues in the CDR3. The CDR3 loop reads CASRRGKETQYF. The CDR3 DNA follows: TGTGCCAGTAGACGGGGTAAAGAGACCCAGTACTTC. Complete variable domain (other parts from reference TRBV19 and TRBJ2-5): DGGITQSPKYLFRKEGQNVTLSCEQNLNHDAMYWYRQDPGQGLRLIYYSQIVNDFQKGDIAEGYSVSREKKESFPLTVTSAQKNPTAFYLCASRRGKETQYFGPGTRLLVL.

The rearrangement uses TRBV19 and TRBJ1-5, with TRBD1 as a possible D gene (5 bases). Germline values: CDR1 LNHDA, CDR2 SQIVND (reference sequence). This CDR3 is 15 amino acids long. Between the trimmed V and J ends, which lost 5 bases and 4 bases, there was a span of 15 bases. CDR3 amino acids: CASSAQGVGNQPQHF. As DNA, the CDR3 is TGTGCCAGTAGTGCCCAAGGGGTGGGAAATCAGCCCCAGCATTTT. Drawing the rest from reference TRBV19 and TRBJ1-5, the complete variable domain is DGGITQSPKYLFRKEGQNVTLSCEQNLNHDAMYWYRQDPGQGLRLIYYSQIVNDFQKGDIAEGYSVSREKKESFPLTVTSAQKNPTAFYLCASSAQGVGNQPQHFGDGTRLSIL.

This clonotype has a single count. The CDR3 DNA sequence: TGTGCCTGGAGTGTAGGAGGCCTCCAAGAGACCCAGTACTTC. Amino acid sequence: CAWSVGGLQETQYF. The chain recombines TRBV30 with TRBJ2-5, with D tentatively TRBD2 (5 bases). Germline V gives CDR1 GTSNPN, CDR2 SVGIG (reference sequence). V lost 0 bases and J 1 base, leaving 9 bases between the germline ends. CDR3 length: 14 residues. Together with reference TRBV30 and TRBJ2-5, the CDR3 gives the full variable domain: SQTIHQWPATLVQPVGSPLSLECTVEGTSNPNLYWYRQAAGRGLQLLFYSVGIGQISSEVPQNLSASRPQDRQFILSSKKLLLSDSGFYLCAWSVGGLQETQYFGPGTRLLVL.

The gene calls are TRBV24-1 and TRBJ2-3; 7 bases map to TRBD1. In germline, CDR1 is KGHDR, CDR2 SFDVKD. The CDR3 totals 15 residues. The junction had 6 bases not matched to a gene; V was cut back by 5 bases and J by 2 bases. Written as DNA, the CDR3 is TGTGCCACCAGTGGCCGGGACAGATACACAGATACGCAGTATTTT. Translated: CATSGRDRYTDTQYF.